This T cell receptor beta chain was identified in a study of graft-versus-host responses after intestinal transplantation. With respect to this clone: The target antigen is unknown.

V lost 5 bases and J 0 bases, leaving 22 bases between the germline ends. Germline assignment: CDR1 SGHRS and CDR2 YFSETQ. This CDR3 is 18 amino acids long. Measured with immunoSEQ multiplex PCR; TCRdb has only the in-frame clones, and not every one. The sample shows about 39,000 clones, 93% of them seen only once. This chain joins TRBV5-1 and TRBJ2-3; D remains ambiguous. The specimen was unstimulated CD8+ T cells sorted from spleen or lymph node cells, collected before transplant. This clonotype originated in a human donor who was the organ donor for an intestinal transplant. The CDR3 region is CASSLSSQRPPSTDTQYF. The CDR3 nucleotides read TGCGCCAGCAGTTTGAGTAGCCAACGCCCGCCTAGCACAGATACGCAGTATTTT.